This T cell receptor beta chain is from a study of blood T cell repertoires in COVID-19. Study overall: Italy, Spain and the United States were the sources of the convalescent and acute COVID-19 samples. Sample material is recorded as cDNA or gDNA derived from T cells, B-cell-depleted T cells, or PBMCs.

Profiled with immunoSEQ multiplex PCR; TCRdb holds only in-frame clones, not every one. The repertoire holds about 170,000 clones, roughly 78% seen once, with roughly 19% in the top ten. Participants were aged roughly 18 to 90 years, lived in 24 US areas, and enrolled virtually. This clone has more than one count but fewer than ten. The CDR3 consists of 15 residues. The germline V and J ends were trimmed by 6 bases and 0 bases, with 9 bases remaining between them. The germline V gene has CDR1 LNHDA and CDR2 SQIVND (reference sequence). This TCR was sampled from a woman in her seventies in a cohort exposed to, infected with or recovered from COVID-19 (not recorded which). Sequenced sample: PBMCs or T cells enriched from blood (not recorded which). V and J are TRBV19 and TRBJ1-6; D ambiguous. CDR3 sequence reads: CASSMPGSYNSPLHF. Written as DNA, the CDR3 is TGTGCCAGTAGCATGCCCGGCTCCTATAATTCACCCCTCCACTTT.